Listed below are T cell receptor beta chains from one sample, sequenced in a study of shared clonotypes between healthy human individuals. The method was immunoSEQ multiplex PCR; TCRdb's version includes in-frame clones alone and lacks a portion of them. The data show some 200,000 clones, 60% to 75% seen once. Material for sequencing was memory CD4+ T cells sorted from blood. The receptors derive from a young man in good health. The CDR3 runs from the conserved cysteine through the conserved F or W. The order of the fields is V gene, CDR3 protein.

TRBV30 | CAWSGDPPNTGELFF
TRBV6-5 | CASSARDRVDNEQFF
TRBV6-1 | CASQGHTEAFF
TRBV6-5 | CASSYGLAYEQYF
TRBV5-1 | CASSPAGMSYNEQFF
TRBV29-1 | CSVRGGGQGETQYF
TRBV11-2 | CASSLKTSSGRYSGNTIYF
TRBV6-6 | CASSDPTALNQPQHF
TRBV5-1 | CASSPIAGGGTGELFF
TRBV11-1 | CASSLDRNNEQFF
TRBV7-2 | CASSSGRYGELFF
TRBV29-1 | CSVGLAGVESYNEQFF
TRBV9 | CASSAGTNQETQYF
TRBV11-2 | CASSSGATSASYNEQFF
TRBV12-5 | CASGSTTRDPNNEQFF
TRBV14 | CASSQVIGNEQFF
TRBV11-2 | CASSLDTGAGELFF
TRBV5-4 | CASSLVQGGMFGEQYF
TRBV5-4 | CASSLGLINSGANVLTF
TRBV9 | CASSPGTGRYNEQFF
TRBV15 | CATSLESKNIQYF
TRBV9 | CASSVGLALGALGPYEQYF
TRBV18 | CASSHETGWLYGYTF
TRBV5-7 | CASSLADRVYEQYF
TRBV6-1 | CASRRMGGINYGYTF
TRBV12-5 | CASGLAPGISGANVLTF
TRBV4-3 | CASSEPGPQFF
TRBV2 | CASSVEGRTTEAFF
TRBV6-6 | CASSTGSGYTF
TRBV5-4 | CASSSEREGDEQYF
TRBV4-1 | CASSQFREDTDTQYF
TRBV7-2 | CASSTKYQPQHF
TRBV5-1 | CASSYDSGGRTDTQYF
TRBV6-5 | CATRTQLAVNEQYF
TRBV5-4 | CASSLGLGAGEGETQYF
TRBV2 | CASTLMGGTDTQYF
TRBV20-1 | CSARSMDTQYF
TRBV11-3 | CASSSLGRSTDTQYF
TRBV5-1 | CASSSRTGLDYGYTF
TRBV5-1 | CASRLGNRLMGEQYF
TRBV7-2 | CASSSGQGSTDTQYF
TRBV5-4 | CASSLLGNTGELFF
TRBV5-4 | CASSARSSGRNEQFF